Described below is a single T cell receptor (beta chain) sequence and its context. Naivety among CD8 cells was defined by CD45RO negativity and positive CCR7 selection, thereby excluding terminally differentiated effector memory CD45RA+ cells. The donors, all of them Caucasian adults, lived in Nashville, Tennessee. Deep level was the assay's run setting. Produced via immunoSEQ multiplex PCR; TCRdb's table is partial and in-frame only. The table has about 820,000 clones, over 90% seen once. This entry belongs to a study of shared clonotypes between healthy human individuals. CDR1 and CDR2 (germline): MGHRA, YSYEKL. The V end was cut by 0 bases, the J end by 3 bases, with 19 bases between. CDR3 length equals 18 residues.

The chain is built from TRBV4-1 and TRBJ2-3; TRBD2 is a possible D gene (5 bases). The sample comprised naive CD8+ T cells sorted from blood. The sequence was collected from a man in his thirties or forties in good health. The DNA of the CDR3 is TGCGCCAGCAGCCAAGAAGGACCAATAGCGACTCTTACAGATACGCAGTATTTT. Protein sequence: CASSQEGPIATLTDTQYF.